The 15 T cell receptor beta chains presented below share a single source sample, sequenced in a study of T cells expressing NK-cell markers. No DNA is given; TCRdb re-called the 5' RACE reads and lists each CDR3 protein once. Its table records some 280,000 distinct CDR3 sequences. Sequencing input: blood T cells: a sorted CD56 or NKG2C T cell subset, CD4+ or CD8+ T cells, or bulk PBMC T cells (not recorded which). The receptors stem from a man between 18 and 35 years old in good health.

The J gene is TRBJ2-3, the V gene TRBV5-5; lacking DNA, the TRBD2 call made by TCRdb goes unchecked. In germline, CDR1 is SGHKS, CDR2 YYEKEE (reference sequence). The CDR3 has 16 amino acids. The CDR3 sequence is CASSFSPGVGLDTQYF.

The CDR3 sequence is CASTGKGRVTQYF. The chain is built from TRBV2 and TRBJ2-5; there is no DNA to check the TCRdb D call of TRBD1. The germline V gene has CDR1 SNHLY and CDR2 FYNNEI. The length of the CDR3 is 13 residues.

This sequence joins TRBV7-6 and TRBJ1-4; without DNA, the TCRdb call of TRBD1 cannot be checked. Germline V CDR1 and CDR2: SGHVS, FNYEAQ. There are 18 residues in the CDR3. The CDR3 region is CASSSVHIPGTEREKLFF.

The V gene is TRBV2, the J gene TRBJ2-1; lacking DNA, the TRBD1 call made by TCRdb goes unchecked. The CDR3 is made up of 14 amino acids. Germline V gives CDR1 SNHLY, CDR2 FYNNEI. Here the CDR3 reads CASSEGTGEYEQFF.

V and J are TRBV5-6 and TRBJ1-3. The CDR3 runs 17 residues. Germline V gene lookup returns CDR1 SGHDT and CDR2 YYEEEE. The CDR3: CASSRVGRTDFGNTIYF.

The CDR3 sequence: CASSSIQGLTSNQPQHF. The chain links TRBV12-3 or TRBV12-4 to TRBJ1-5; TCRdb's assignment of TRBD1 cannot be checked, as there is no DNA. This CDR3 has 17 amino acids.

This chain connects TRBV20-1 to TRBJ2-5; TCRdb gives TRBD2 as the D gene, but with no DNA this cannot be confirmed. The CDR3 has 16 residues. Germline V gives CDR1 DFQATT, CDR2 SNEGSKA (reference sequence). The CDR3 here is CSARGLSGRGAETQYF.

The V and J genes are TRBV3-1 and TRBJ1-1. Germline-derived CDR1 and CDR2 are LGHDT and YNNKEL (reference sequence). CDR3 length: 14 amino acids. CDR3 sequence reads: CASSPRLGGTEAFF.

The chain joins TRBV23-1 to TRBJ2-7. TRBV23-1 is noted as an ORF with a role that remains uncertain. CDR3 length: 16 amino acids. CDR3 sequence: CASSQSHGESKYEQYF.

V gene TRBV19 combines with J gene TRBJ1-1; TCRdb's assignment of TRBD1 cannot be checked, as there is no DNA. Germline V gene data show CDR1 as LNHDA and CDR2 as SQIVND (reference sequence). This CDR3 has 14 residues. The CDR3 loop reads CASSKQGGNTEAFF. The full variable domain, in which reference TRBV19 and TRBJ1-1 provide the parts outside the CDR3, is DGGITQSPKYLFRKEGQNVTLSCEQNLNHDAMYWYRQDPGQGLRLIYYSQIVNDFQKGDIAEGYSVSREKKESFPLTVTSAQKNPTAFYLCASSKQGGNTEAFFGQGTRLTVV.

This chain joins TRBV24-1 and TRBJ2-1; as DNA is missing, the TRBD2 call by TCRdb cannot be tested. Germline V gene sequence: CDR1 KGHDR, CDR2 SFDVKD. This CDR3 is 15 amino acids long. The CDR3 protein is CATTQGTLFPNEQFF.

CDR3 sequence reads: CASSITGQGRSTEAFF. V is TRBV5-4 and J is TRBJ1-1; TCRdb gives TRBD1 as the D gene, but with no DNA this cannot be confirmed. Germline CDR1 is SGHNT and CDR2 is YYREEE (reference sequence). This CDR3 has 16 residues.

The chain joins TRBV12-3 or TRBV12-4 to TRBJ1-1. The CDR3 loop spans 13 amino acids. CDR3: CASSEGPGREAFF.

The V call is TRBV12-3 or TRBV12-4, the J call TRBJ2-2; TCRdb's D call of TRBD2 is untestable without DNA. The CDR3 is 14 residues long. CDR3 residues: CASIPSGKTGELFF.

This chain links TRBV12-3 or TRBV12-4 with TRBJ2-3; absent DNA, TCRdb's TRBD2 call cannot be checked. The CDR3 is 13 residues long. The CDR3 reads CASRLAGTDTQYF.